This T cell receptor beta chain appears in the sequencing data of a study of T cells in localized non-small cell lung cancer. General study results and limits: Highest T cell clonality was seen in uninvolved adjacent lung, surpassing that measured in tumor. Since sequencing was restricted to only one region of the tumor, intratumor heterogeneity remains a possibility.

This CDR3 comprises 16 residues. V was shortened by 4 bases and J by 3 bases, with 16 bases between the two germline ends. Germline CDR1 reads SGHDT; CDR2 reads YYEEEE. About this clone itself: Its cognate antigen is unknown.

Method: immunoSEQ multiplex PCR; TCRdb's copy keeps in-frame clones and lacks some. The data hold about 41,000 clones, with 65% to 90% observed a single time. The J gene is TRBJ2-2, the V gene TRBV5-6; D gene ambiguous. This TCR derives from a man aged 40 to 70 with stage II lung adenocarcinoma. The material was PBMCs, obtained before any cancer treatment. The DNA for the CDR3 is TGTGCCAGCAGCCCCCACCTCCGTGGGGACACCGGGGAGCTGTTTTTT. Protein sequence: CASSPHLRGDTGELFF.